The 10 T cell receptor beta chains below all came from one sample that was sequenced in a study of PD-1 blockade in classical Hodgkin lymphoma. The repertoire was sequenced with immunoSEQ multiplex PCR; TCRdb's copy has only in-frame clones and lacks some. The sample holds 80,000 to 100,000 clones, 85% to 95% seen once. Regarding time point: cycle 4 day 1 (C4D1), after more than 5 weeks of nivolumab. Each patient's relapse followed autologous stem cell transplantation, and brentuximab vedotin exposure varied. The starting material was peripheral blood mononuclear cells (PBMCs), obtained before the fourth cycle of nivolumab. All receptors derive from a human donor with classical Hodgkin lymphoma.

The gene calls are TRBV12-5 and TRBJ2-2; D is perhaps TRBD1 (6 bases). Looked up from germline, CDR1 is LGHNT and CDR2 is FRNRAP. This CDR3 comprises 15 residues. The V gene lost 3 bases and the J gene lost 6 bases, with 14 bases spanning the gap. In DNA, the CDR3 is TGTGCTAGTGGTTTCGTCCAGGGGATTTCCGGGGAGCTGTTTTTT. Translation gives CASGFVQGISGELFF. Looking up the rest from reference TRBV12-5 and TRBJ2-2 gives the full variable domain: DARVTQTPRHKVTEMGQEVTMRCQPILGHNTVFWYRQTMMQGLELLAYFRNRAPLDDSGMPKDRFSAEMPDATLATLKIQPSEPRDSAVYFCASGFVQGISGELFFGEGSRLTVL.

The rearrangement uses TRBV5-1 and TRBJ1-3; tentatively, D is TRBD1 (5 bases). CDR1 and CDR2 from the germline V gene are SGHRS and YFSETQ. Trimming took off 3 bases at V and 1 base at J, with 8 bases between the two ends. This CDR3 contains 14 residues. As DNA, the CDR3 is TGCGCCAGCAGCTCCGCAGGGTCTGGAAACACCATATATTTT. As protein: CASSSAGSGNTIYF. The variable domain in full, with the rest retrieved from reference TRBV5-1 and TRBJ1-3, is KAGVTQTPRYLIKTRGQQVTLSCSPISGHRSVSWYQQTPGQGLQFLFEYFSETQRNKGNFPGRFSGRQFSNSRSEMNVSTLELGDSALYLCASSSAGSGNTIYFGEGSWLTVV.

V usage is TRBV5-1 and J usage is TRBJ2-3; D ambiguous. Deletions cut 0 bases from V and 0 bases from J, with 5 bases between. The CDR3 has 14 residues. Germline lookup yields CDR1 SGHRS and CDR2 YFSETQ. The CDR3 bases are TGCGCCAGCAGCTTGGAAGTTAGCACAGATACGCAGTATTTT. This sequence encodes CASSLEVSTDTQYF.

The rearrangement joins TRBV27 to TRBJ2-1; D remains ambiguous. Trimming took 9 bases from V and 1 from J, leaving 13 bases between them. In germline, CDR1 is MNHEY, CDR2 SMNVEV (reference sequence). This CDR3 is built from 14 residues. The CDR3 spells CASRLGGSYNEQFF. Here the CDR3 DNA reads TGTGCCAGTCGCCTGGGCGGATCCTACAATGAGCAGTTCTTC.

V is TRBV7-3 and J is TRBJ1-1, with TRBD1 matching over 7 bases. In germline, CDR1 is SGHTA, CDR2 FQGTGA. CDR3 length: 16 amino acids. V lost 5 bases and J lost 0; bases outside the gene matches: 9. The CDR3 spells CASSPIPTGLNTEAFF. DNA for the CDR3: TGTGCCAGCAGCCCCATCCCGACAGGGTTGAACACTGAAGCTTTCTTT.

The chain carries TRBV14 and TRBJ2-3; tentatively, D is TRBD1 (7 bases). Germline V CDR1 and CDR2: SGHDN, FVKESK. With 4 bases removed from V and 5 bases from J, the gap between germline ends came to 19 bases. The CDR3 has 16 residues. The CDR3 DNA reads TGTGCCAGCAGCCTAAGAACCCCTCAGGGGGGAGATACGCAGTATTTT. Protein product: CASSLRTPQGGDTQYF.

CDR3 residues: CASSLGQGGRGEKLFF. CDR3 nucleotide sequence: TGCGCCAGCAGCTTGGGACAGGGTGGGAGAGGCGAAAAACTGTTTTTT. The gene calls are TRBV5-1 and TRBJ1-4, with 7 bases fitting TRBD1. This CDR3 is 16 amino acids long. Germline loops: CDR1 SGHRS, CDR2 YFSETQ. The V and J ends lost 0 bases and 8 bases, in that order; junction bases with no gene match: 10. Complete variable domain (other parts from reference TRBV5-1 and TRBJ1-4): KAGVTQTPRYLIKTRGQQVTLSCSPISGHRSVSWYQQTPGQGLQFLFEYFSETQRNKGNFPGRFSGRQFSNSRSEMNVSTLELGDSALYLCASSLGQGGRGEKLFFGSGTQLSVL.

The V and J genes are TRBV5-6 and TRBJ2-2, with D perhaps TRBD1 (6 bases). The CDR3 consists of 13 residues. Trimming stripped 3 bases from V and 6 bases from J, with 9 bases between. Germline CDR1 is SGHDT and CDR2 is YYEEEE. The CDR3 bases are TGTGCCAGCAGCTCAGGGGTGGCCGGGGAGCTGTTTTTT. As protein: CASSSGVAGELFF.

The rearrangement uses TRBV6-1 and TRBJ2-7; D gene ambiguous. CDR3 length equals 12 residues. The germline CDR1 and CDR2 sequences are MNHNS and SASEGT. Trimming took off 8 bases at V and 1 base at J, with 9 bases between the two ends. In nucleotides, the CDR3 is TGTGCCAGCTTTGCTATTTCCTACGAGCAGTACTTC. Encoded protein: CASFAISYEQYF.

CDR3 nucleotide sequence: TGTGCCAGCACCCGGGTCGGGGAACTGCATAGCAATCAGCCCCAGCATTTT. Protein product: CASTRVGELHSNQPQHF. The J gene is TRBJ1-5, the V gene TRBV28, with unresolved D. V was clipped by 7 bases and J by 0 bases, with 19 bases between them. Germline V gene sequence: CDR1 MDHEN, CDR2 SYDVKM. This CDR3 spans 17 amino acids.